This T cell receptor beta chain was recorded in a study of T cell repertoires in cytomegalovirus infection. The CDR3 consists of 14 residues. The V end was cut by 0 bases, the J end by 1 base, with 8 bases between. Germline assignment: CDR1 DFQATT and CDR2 SNEGSKA (reference sequence). Via MiXCR, TCRdb re-called the reads, giving one row per CDR3 protein. The sample lists about 890,000 distinct CDR3 sequences, 31% seen once, with about an eighth in the top ten. With regard to this clonotype: Its antigen is unidentified.

The clonotype was recovered from a human donor in good health (CMV status not recorded). Some clones in this sample may be carry-over from other donors' samples. The rearrangement joins TRBV20-1 to TRBJ2-3; D unclear. This specimen consisted of cultured CD8+ T cells from PBMCs, obtained from culture after CMV antigen stimulation. The CDR3 sequence is CSARDVEGTDTQYF. DNA for the CDR3: TGCAGTGCTAGAGACGTTGAGGGCACAGATACGCAGTATTTT.